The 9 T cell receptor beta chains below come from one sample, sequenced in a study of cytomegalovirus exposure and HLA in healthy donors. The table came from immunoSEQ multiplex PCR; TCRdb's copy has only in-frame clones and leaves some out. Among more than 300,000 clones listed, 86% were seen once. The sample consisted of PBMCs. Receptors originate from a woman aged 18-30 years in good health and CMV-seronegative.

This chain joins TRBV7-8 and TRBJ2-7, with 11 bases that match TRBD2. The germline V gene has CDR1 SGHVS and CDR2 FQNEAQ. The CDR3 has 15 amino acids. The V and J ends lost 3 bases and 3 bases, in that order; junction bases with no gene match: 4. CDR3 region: CASSFTSGSSYEQYF. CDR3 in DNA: TGTGCCAGCAGCTTTACTAGCGGGAGTAGCTACGAGCAGTACTTC. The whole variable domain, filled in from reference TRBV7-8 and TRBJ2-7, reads GAGVSQSPRYKVAKRGQDVALRCDPISGHVSLFWYQQALGQGPEFLTYFQNEAQLDKSGLPSDRFFAERPEGSVSTLKIQRTQQEDSAVYLCASSFTSGSSYEQYFGPGTRLTVT.

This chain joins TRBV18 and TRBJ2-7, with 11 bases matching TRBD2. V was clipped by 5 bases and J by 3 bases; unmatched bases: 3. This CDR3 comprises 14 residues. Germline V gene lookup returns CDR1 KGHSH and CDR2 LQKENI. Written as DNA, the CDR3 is TGTGCCAGCTCATCGACTAGCGGGAACTACGAGCAGTACTTC. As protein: CASSSTSGNYEQYF.

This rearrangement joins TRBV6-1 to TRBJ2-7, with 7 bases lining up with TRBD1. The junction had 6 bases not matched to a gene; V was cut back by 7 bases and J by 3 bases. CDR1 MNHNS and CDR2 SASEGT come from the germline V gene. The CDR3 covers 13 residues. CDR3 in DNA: TGTGCCAGCACACGGGACAGCATCTACGAGCAGTACTTC. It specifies CASTRDSIYEQYF.

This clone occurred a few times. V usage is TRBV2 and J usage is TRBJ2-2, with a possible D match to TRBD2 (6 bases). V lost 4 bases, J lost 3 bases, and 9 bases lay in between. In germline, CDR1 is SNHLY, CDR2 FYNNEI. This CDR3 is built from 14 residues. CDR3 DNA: TGTGCCAGCAGTGTCGGGACTCACACCGGGGAGCTGTTTTTT. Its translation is CASSVGTHTGELFF.

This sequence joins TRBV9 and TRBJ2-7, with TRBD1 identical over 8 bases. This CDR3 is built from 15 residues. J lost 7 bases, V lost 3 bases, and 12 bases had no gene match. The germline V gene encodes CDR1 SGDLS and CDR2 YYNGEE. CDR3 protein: CASSADRGHLGEQYF. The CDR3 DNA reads TGTGCCAGCAGCGCAGACAGGGGACATTTGGGAGAGCAGTACTTC. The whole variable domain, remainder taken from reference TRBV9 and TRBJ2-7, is DSGVTQTPKHLITATGQRVTLRCSPRSGDLSVYWYQQSLDQGLQFLIQYYNGEERAKGNILERFSAQQFPDLHSELNLSSLELGDSALYFCASSADRGHLGEQYFGPGTRLTVT.

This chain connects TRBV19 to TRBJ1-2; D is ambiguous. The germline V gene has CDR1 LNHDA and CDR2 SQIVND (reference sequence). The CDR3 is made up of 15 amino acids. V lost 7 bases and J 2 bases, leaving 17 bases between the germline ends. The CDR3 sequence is CASTITRGRNYGYTF. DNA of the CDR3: TGTGCCAGTACCATTACCCGAGGCAGAAACTATGGCTACACCTTC.

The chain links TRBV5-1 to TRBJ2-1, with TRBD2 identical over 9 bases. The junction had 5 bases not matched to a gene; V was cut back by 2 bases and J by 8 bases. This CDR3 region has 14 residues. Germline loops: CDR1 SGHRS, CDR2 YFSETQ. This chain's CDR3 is CASSLLAGGDEQFF. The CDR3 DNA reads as TGCGCCAGCAGCTTACTTGCGGGAGGGGATGAGCAGTTCTTC.

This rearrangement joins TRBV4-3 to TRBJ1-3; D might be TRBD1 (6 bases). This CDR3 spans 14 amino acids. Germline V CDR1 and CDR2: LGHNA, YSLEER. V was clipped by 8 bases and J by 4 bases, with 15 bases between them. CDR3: CASGTTGSGNTIYF. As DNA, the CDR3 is TGCGCCAGCGGCACCACAGGGTCCGGAAACACCATATATTTT.

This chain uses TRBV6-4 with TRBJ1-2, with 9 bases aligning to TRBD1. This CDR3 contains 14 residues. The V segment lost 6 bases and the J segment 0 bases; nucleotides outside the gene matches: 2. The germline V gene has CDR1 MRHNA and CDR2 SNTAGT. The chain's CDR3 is CASSGDRANYGYTF. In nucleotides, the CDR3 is TGTGCCAGCAGCGGGGACAGGGCTAACTATGGCTACACCTTC.